These 23 T cell receptor beta chains came from one sample sequenced in a study of blood T cell repertoires in COVID-19. The table came from immunoSEQ multiplex PCR; TCRdb's copy has only in-frame clones and leaves some out. The table lists over 85,000 clones, around 87% of them singletons. Specimen: peripheral blood. These receptor sequences come from a man aged 35-49 years with acute or convalescent COVID-19.

As regards this clone: The sample carries other DNA sequences with the same CDR3. The chain combines TRBV12-5 with TRBJ2-3; D ambiguous. The CDR3 has 15 amino acids. Trimming took off 2 bases at V and 0 bases at J, with 9 bases between the two ends. The V gene's germline CDR1 is LGHNT and CDR2 FRNRAP. CDR3 sequence (DNA): TGTGCTAGTGGTTTGAATGCGGCTAGCACAGATACGCAGTATTTT. This translates into CASGLNAASTDTQYF. The full variable domain, rest sourced from reference TRBV12-5 and TRBJ2-3, is DARVTQTPRHKVTEMGQEVTMRCQPILGHNTVFWYRQTMMQGLELLAYFRNRAPLDDSGMPKDRFSAEMPDATLATLKIQPSEPRDSAVYFCASGLNAASTDTQYFGPGTRLTVL.

This clone was found once. This sequence joins TRBV7-2 and TRBJ1-1; D is unresolved. V dropped 2 bases and J dropped 1 base, with 11 bases sitting between them. This CDR3 contains 15 residues. The germline CDR1 and CDR2 sequences are SGHTA and FQGNSA. The CDR3 DNA reads as TGTGCCAGCAGCTTATTTCGTCAGGAGAACACTGAAGCTTTCTTT. Its translation is CASSLFRQENTEAFF. The variable domain in full, with the rest retrieved from reference TRBV7-2 and TRBJ1-1, is GAGVSQSPSNKVTEKGKDVELRCDPISGHTALYWYRQSLGQGLEFLIYFQGNSAPDKSGLPSDRFSAERTGGSVSTLTIQRTQQEDSAVYLCASSLFRQENTEAFFGQGTRLTVV.

V gene TRBV6-5 combines with J gene TRBJ1-2; 8 bases agree with TRBD1. Trimming took 5 bases from V and 0 from J; bases not matched to a gene: 2. This CDR3 contains 14 residues. Germline V lookup: CDR1 MNHEY, CDR2 SVGAGI. The CDR3 nucleotides read TGTGCCAGCAGTCAGGGGGCAGCTAACTATGGCTACACCTTC. It yields the protein CASSQGAANYGYTF.

The genes are TRBV5-1 and TRBJ1-1, with 9 nucleotides matching TRBD1. CDR3 length: 14 amino acids. After removal of 4 bases from V and 8 bases from J, the junction contained 9 bases not matched to a gene. Germline V gene sequence: CDR1 SGHRS, CDR2 YFSETQ. DNA for the CDR3: TGCGCCAGCAGCCCGCGGACAGGGGAAGGAGAAGCTTTCTTT. Protein: CASSPRTGEGEAFF. The entire variable domain, with the rest obtained from reference TRBV5-1 and TRBJ1-1, is as follows: KAGVTQTPRYLIKTRGQQVTLSCSPISGHRSVSWYQQTPGQGLQFLFEYFSETQRNKGNFPGRFSGRQFSNSRSEMNVSTLELGDSALYLCASSPRTGEGEAFFGQGTRLTVV.

This rearrangement joins TRBV18 to TRBJ2-1, with 8 bases fitting TRBD1. The CDR3 consists of 17 residues. The V segment lost 2 bases and the J segment 1 base; nucleotides outside the gene matches: 7. Per the germline V gene, CDR1 is KGHSH and CDR2 is LQKENI. The CDR3 is CASSPVVTGGSYNEQFF. In DNA, the CDR3 is TGTGCCAGCTCACCAGTAGTAACAGGGGGATCCTACAATGAGCAGTTCTTC.

This rearrangement joins TRBV10-1 to TRBJ2-5, with TRBD1 identical over 7 bases. V lost 6 bases and J lost 7; bases outside the gene matches: 14. The CDR3 runs to 15 residues. CDR1 and CDR2 from the germline V gene are WNHNN and SYGVQD (reference sequence). CDR3 amino acids: CASSPPGTALMTQYF. CDR3 nucleotides: TGCGCCAGCAGCCCCCCCGGGACAGCCCTCATGACCCAGTACTTC.

CDR3 in amino acids: CASSTTQQGNQPQHF. CDR3 bases: TGTGCCAGTAGTACAACCCAACAGGGAAATCAGCCCCAGCATTTT. The chain combines TRBV19 with TRBJ1-5; D is possibly TRBD1 (6 bases). This CDR3 has 15 amino acids. Germline V CDR1 and CDR2: LNHDA, SQIVND (reference sequence). V shed 4 bases and J shed 4 bases, with 14 bases lying between them.

The chain has TRBV19 and TRBJ2-2; D is ambiguous. Germline lookup yields CDR1 LNHDA and CDR2 SQIVND (reference sequence). The CDR3 has 15 residues. V lost 4 bases and J lost 0, with 9 bases in between. The CDR3 region is CASSNQAANTGELFF. CDR3 DNA: TGTGCCAGTAGTAACCAGGCCGCGAACACCGGGGAGCTGTTTTTT.

The V gene is TRBV7-8, the J gene TRBJ2-1, with 7 bases fitting TRBD2. CDR1 SGHVS and CDR2 FQNEAQ come from the germline V gene. The CDR3 length is 13 residues. Trimming removed 8 bases from V and 1 base from J; junction bases left unmatched: 2. CDR3 sequence (DNA): TGTGCCAGCCTGGGGGGGTCCTACAATGAGCAGTTCTTC. As protein: CASLGGSYNEQFF.

This clone was counted only a few times. V gene TRBV6-2 or TRBV6-3 combines with J gene TRBJ1-5; D ambiguous. V was cut by 0 bases and J by 5 bases, with 11 bases left in between. The CDR3 runs 15 residues. Germline CDR1 is MNHEY and CDR2 is SVGEGT. The CDR3 loop is CASSYSQGGDQPQHF. The CDR3 DNA reads TGTGCCAGCAGTTACTCTCAAGGCGGGGATCAGCCCCAGCATTTT.

This rearrangement joins TRBV5-5 to TRBJ1-1; tentatively, D is TRBD1 (6 bases). In germline, CDR1 is SGHKS, CDR2 YYEKEE (reference sequence). The CDR3 extends over 15 amino acids. V was clipped by 2 bases and J by 4 bases, with 15 bases between them. The CDR3 is CASSFQTGMTTEAFF. In DNA form, the CDR3 reads TGTGCCAGCAGCTTTCAGACAGGAATGACCACTGAAGCTTTCTTT.

CDR3 region: CASSLALAAYNEQFF. The CDR3 DNA follows: TGTGCCAGCAGCTTAGCCCTAGCGGCCTACAATGAGCAGTTCTTC. The chain employs TRBV11-2 and TRBJ2-1; 7 bases are a match to TRBD2. The germline V gene has CDR1 SGHAT and CDR2 FQNNGV. After removal of 1 base from V and 2 bases from J, the junction contained 2 bases not matched to a gene. The CDR3 length is 15 residues.

This chain joins TRBV27 and TRBJ1-6; tentative D call: TRBD1 (5 bases). Germline CDR1 is MNHEY and CDR2 is SMNVEV (reference sequence). The CDR3 is made up of 15 amino acids. V dropped 0 bases and J dropped 10 bases, with 13 bases sitting between them. This CDR3 reads CASSLSWQGSSPLHF. The CDR3 DNA reads as TGTGCCAGCAGTTTATCGTGGCAGGGAAGCTCACCCCTCCACTTT.

The gene calls are TRBV6-6 and TRBJ1-5; D is undetermined. The CDR3 has 14 amino acids. V was shortened by 4 bases and J by 7 bases, with 14 bases between the two germline ends. The germline gives CDR1 MNHNY, CDR2 SVGAGI (reference sequence). The CDR3 DNA sequence: TGTGCCAGCAGTTCCGGGGTTCCTGGCCAGCCCCAGCATTTT. Translating it yields CASSSGVPGQPQHF.

The genes are TRBV19 and TRBJ1-2; a weak D match, TRBD1 (5 bases). This CDR3 region has 17 residues. The germline V and J ends were trimmed by 2 bases and 7 bases, with 23 bases remaining between them. Germline assignment: CDR1 LNHDA and CDR2 SQIVND (reference sequence). Here the CDR3 DNA reads TGTGCCAGTAGTATACTGTCGCCAGGGTCCGATAGTAGTGGCTACACCTTC. Translated: CASSILSPGSDSSGYTF.

The chain couples TRBV5-1 to TRBJ1-1; TRBD1 matches at 7 bases. The CDR3 consists of 14 residues. Germline CDR1 and CDR2: SGHRS and YFSETQ. V was clipped by 4 bases and J by 1 base; unmatched bases: 4. The CDR3 loop is CASSKTGPNTEAFF. Written as DNA, the CDR3 is TGCGCCAGCAGCAAGACAGGGCCGAACACTGAAGCTTTCTTT.

The chain combines TRBV4-2 with TRBJ2-1; D is possibly TRBD2 (6 bases). CDR3 length: 13 amino acids. Germline V gene sequence: CDR1 LGHNA, CDR2 YNFKEQ. Trimming removed 4 bases at V and 4 bases at J, with 8 bases between. This CDR3 reads CASSLGTYNEQFF. CDR3 nucleotides: TGTGCCAGCAGCCTCGGGACTTACAATGAGCAGTTCTTC.

This chain uses TRBV19 with TRBJ1-5, with D tentatively TRBD1 (5 bases). V was trimmed by 4 bases and J by 2 bases, leaving 18 bases between them. The CDR3 covers 17 residues. The V gene's germline CDR1 is LNHDA and CDR2 SQIVND (reference sequence). In nucleotides, the CDR3 is TGTGCCAGTAGTACCCGGACACACTTATCGGGCAATCAGCCCCAGCATTTT. Amino acids: CASSTRTHLSGNQPQHF.

The chain recombines TRBV30 with TRBJ2-7; 11 bases match TRBD2. CDR1 is GTSNPN and CDR2 is SVGIG in the germline V gene (reference sequence). J lost 2 bases, V lost 0 bases, and 3 bases had no gene match. The CDR3 is 15 amino acids. In nucleotides, the CDR3 is TGTGCCTGGAGTGTACTAGCGGGAGCCCCCTACGAGCAGTACTTC. Its protein is CAWSVLAGAPYEQYF. The variable domain in full, with the rest retrieved from reference TRBV30 and TRBJ2-7, is SQTIHQWPATLVQPVGSPLSLECTVEGTSNPNLYWYRQAAGRGLQLLFYSVGIGQISSEVPQNLSASRPQDRQFILSSKKLLLSDSGFYLCAWSVLAGAPYEQYFGPGTRLTVT.

V and J are TRBV14 and TRBJ1-1; possibly TRBD1 for D (5 bases). Germline V lookup: CDR1 SGHDN, CDR2 FVKESK. V was cut by 3 bases and J by 3 bases, with 11 bases left in between. This CDR3 is 14 amino acids long. CDR3 residues: CASSQEWGDTEAFF. The CDR3 DNA reads TGTGCCAGCAGCCAGGAATGGGGGGACACTGAAGCTTTCTTT.

This chain joins TRBV11-3 and TRBJ2-1, with unresolved D. V lost 4 bases to trimming and J lost 2 bases, with 12 bases between them. The CDR3 sequence is 15 residues long. Germline V gives CDR1 SGHNT, CDR2 YENEEA. The CDR3 protein is CASSSRSSTYNEQFF. The CDR3 bases are TGTGCCAGCAGCTCTAGATCATCCACCTACAATGAGCAGTTCTTC.

This chain links TRBV5-1 with TRBJ2-7; D is perhaps TRBD1 (6 bases). The CDR3 is made up of 16 amino acids. Germline CDR1 is SGHRS and CDR2 is YFSETQ. V was pared by 0 bases and J by 5 bases, with 18 bases between. Here the CDR3 DNA reads TGCGCCAGCAGCTTGGTCACTCCAACAGGGAGCCACGAGCAGTACTTC. Its translation: CASSLVTPTGSHEQYF.

The chain carries TRBV7-2 and TRBJ1-5; TRBD1 matches at 8 bases. Germline lookup yields CDR1 SGHTA and CDR2 FQGNSA. The CDR3 runs 15 residues. Germline trimming cut 3 bases from V and 0 bases from J; bases unmatched to any gene: 1. Written as DNA, the CDR3 is TGTGCCAGCAGCTTGCAGGGGGCTAGCAATCAGCCCCAGCATTTT. It yields the protein CASSLQGASNQPQHF.